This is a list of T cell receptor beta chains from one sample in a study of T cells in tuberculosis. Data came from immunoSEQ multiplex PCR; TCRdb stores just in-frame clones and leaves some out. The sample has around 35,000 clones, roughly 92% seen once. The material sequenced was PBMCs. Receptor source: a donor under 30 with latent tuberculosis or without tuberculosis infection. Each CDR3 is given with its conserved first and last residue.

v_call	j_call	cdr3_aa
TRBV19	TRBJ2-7	CASSTSGTESEQYF
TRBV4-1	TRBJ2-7	CASSPGQGNEQYF
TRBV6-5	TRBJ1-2	CASSLGGGDYGYTF
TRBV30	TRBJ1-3	CAWTPTKRTAGNTIYF
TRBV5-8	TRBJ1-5	CASSFMTGWGSNQPQHF
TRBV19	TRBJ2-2	CASSIVGRGSLTGELFF
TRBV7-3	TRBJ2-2	CASSPRDRGTGELFF
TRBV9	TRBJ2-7	CASSAPEAGRYEQYF
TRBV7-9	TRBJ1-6	CASSFGIYNSPLHF
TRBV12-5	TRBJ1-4	CASGLSRVQGTQNEKLFF
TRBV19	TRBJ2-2	CASTVGGNTGELFF
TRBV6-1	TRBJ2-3	CASSEGTGYVDTQYF
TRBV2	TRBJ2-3	CASRQTPGQDTQYF
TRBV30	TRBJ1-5	CAWSGGLGNQPQHF
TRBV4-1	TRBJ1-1	CASSRREGEGNTEAFF
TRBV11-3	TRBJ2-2	CASSLGRQNTGELFF
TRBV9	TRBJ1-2	CASSTGGFYGYTF
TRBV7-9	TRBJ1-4	CASSFHKEGNEKLFF
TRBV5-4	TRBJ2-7	CASSFYGGAYEQYF
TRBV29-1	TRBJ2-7	CSTRGGIAYEQYF
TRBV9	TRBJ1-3	CASTPGGSSGNTIYF
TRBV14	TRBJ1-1	CASSQAGTEAFF
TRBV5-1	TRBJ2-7	CASSLGGTYEQYF
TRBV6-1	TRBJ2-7	CASSWTDTYEQYF
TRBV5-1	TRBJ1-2	CASSFERSGYTF
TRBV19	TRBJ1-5	CASNRGSNQPQHF
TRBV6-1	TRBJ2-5	CASSEGAGPWETQYF
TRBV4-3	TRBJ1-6	CASSQDTSGDRNSPLHF
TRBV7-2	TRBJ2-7	CASSLEWGGNYEQYF
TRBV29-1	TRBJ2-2	CSVEWGDTGELFF
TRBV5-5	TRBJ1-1	CASSAPVGTEAFF
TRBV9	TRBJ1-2	CASSGTGRGRYTF
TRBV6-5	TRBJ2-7	CASSQTGDSLAEYF
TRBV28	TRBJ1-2	CASSLSLPGENGYTF
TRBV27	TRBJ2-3	CASSIRLASADTQYF
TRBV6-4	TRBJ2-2	CASSDNQESGELFF
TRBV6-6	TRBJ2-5	CASSPLDGETQYF